This entry describes one T cell receptor (beta chain). What it binds is not known. The sample comes from a study of STAT3 mutations in large granular lymphocyte leukemia. Germline CDR1 is PRHDT and CDR2 is FYEKMQ (reference sequence). The CDR3 contains 14 residues. Trimming removed 1 base from V and 5 bases from J, with 11 bases in between. Study outcomes and limitations: At least one immunodominant TCR beta clonotype appeared in every T-cell large granular lymphocyte leukemia patient. In several patients, dominant TCR clone burden exceeded STAT3 mutant burden.

Sequencing used immunoSEQ multiplex PCR; TCRdb keeps in-frame clones, though not all of them. This sample carries around 15,000 clones, 85% to 95% of them seen once, and the ten largest clones take approximately 10%. This TCR derives from a woman aged 45-65 years with T-cell large granular lymphocyte leukemia. Some clones in this sample may be carry-over from other donors' samples. The material sequenced was peripheral blood mononuclear cells. J is TRBJ2-5 and V is TRBV13, with D perhaps TRBD1 or TRBD2 (5 bases each). The CDR3 DNA follows: TGTGCCAGCAGCTTAGTTGGGGGTTGGGAGACCCAGTACTTC. Its translation is CASSLVGGWETQYF.